Below, 32 T cell receptor beta chains from the same sample are listed, as sequenced in a study of vaccination effects on CD4 cells after COVID-19. The protocol was immunoSEQ multiplex PCR, while the TCRdb copy is restricted to in-frame clones and leaves out a portion. This repertoire shows tens of thousands of clones, roughly 72% found once; its top ten account for about 1.2%. Peptide-pool stimulation followed by sequencing identified expanded antigen-specific CD4+ clonotypes in the ViraFEST assay. Having been cultured for less than 13 days, the cells underwent CD4+ T cell isolation. Either the BNT162b2 or mRNA-1273 vaccine was given to participants in two doses. Their target antigens are unknown. The sample in question was CD4+ T cells from PBMCs cultured with HCoV-229E spike peptides, obtained after COVID-19 vaccination. These receptors came from a human donor who received a COVID-19 vaccine.

The rearrangement uses TRBV7-2 and TRBJ2-2; the match to TRBD1 covers 8 bases. The CDR3 is 14 amino acids. The trim removed 2 bases at V and 6 bases at J, leaving 2 bases unmatched. The germline V gene has CDR1 SGHTA and CDR2 FQGNSA. CDR3 protein: CASSLQGAPGELFF. DNA for the CDR3: TGTGCCAGCAGCTTACAGGGGGCGCCCGGGGAGCTGTTTTTT.

This chain uses TRBV2 with TRBJ1-1; the D is unclear. The CDR3 consists of 16 residues. Per germline, CDR1 SNHLY and CDR2 FYNNEI. The ends were cut back, 2 bases at V and 1 base at J, with 14 bases in the middle. In nucleotides, the CDR3 is TGTGCCAGCAGTGAATGGGGTTACCTCACGAACACTGAAGCTTTCTTT. Its protein product is CASSEWGYLTNTEAFF. Combining the CDR3 with reference TRBV2 and TRBJ1-1 gives the whole variable domain EPEVTQTPSHQVTQMGQEVILRCVPISNHLYFYWYRQILGQKVEFLVSFYNNEISEKSEIFDDQFSVERPDGSNFTLKIRSTKLEDSAMYFCASSEWGYLTNTEAFFGQGTRLTVV.

The chain joins TRBV18 to TRBJ1-1; 12 bases agree with TRBD1. The CDR3 is 15 amino acids. Unmatched junction bases numbered 7, after V lost 5 bases and J lost 6 bases. Looked up from germline, CDR1 is KGHSH and CDR2 is LQKENI. As DNA, the CDR3 is TGTGCCAGCTCAAGAGACGGGACAGGGGGCTCTGAAGCTTTCTTT. This sequence encodes CASSRDGTGGSEAFF.

V is TRBV7-8 and J is TRBJ1-5; perhaps TRBD1 as D (5 bases). The CDR3 covers 13 residues. Germline loops: CDR1 SGHVS, CDR2 FQNEAQ. Trimming took 2 bases from V and 7 from J, leaving 9 bases between them. The CDR3 loop is CASSLTGEQPQHF. The DNA of the CDR3 is TGTGCCAGCAGCTTAACAGGAGAACAGCCCCAGCATTTT.

This chain connects TRBV7-9 to TRBJ1-6; 10 positions match TRBD1. Germline lookup yields CDR1 SEHNR and CDR2 FQNEAQ (reference sequence). The CDR3 totals 17 residues. The V segment lost 5 bases and the J segment 8 bases; nucleotides outside the gene matches: 12. CDR3 in amino acids: CASSTNDRGRWDSPLHF. The CDR3, as DNA: TGTGCCAGCAGCACAAATGACAGGGGGCGCTGGGATTCACCCCTCCACTTT.

This clone was recorded once. The chain combines TRBV29-1 with TRBJ1-1; D gene ambiguous. This CDR3 has 12 residues. V lost 6 bases and J 2 bases, leaving 10 bases between the germline ends. CDR1 SQVTM and CDR2 ANQGSEA come from the germline V gene. The chain's CDR3 is CSVTSGNTEAFF. Here the CDR3 DNA reads TGCAGCGTCACAAGCGGAAACACTGAAGCTTTCTTT.

The chain couples TRBV6-2 or TRBV6-3 to TRBJ1-5; D is undetermined. The CDR3 loop spans 15 amino acids. Trimming took 5 bases from V and 0 from J, leaving 11 bases between them. Germline CDR1 reads MNHEY; CDR2 reads SVGEGT. The CDR3 loop is CASSPWRDSNQPQHF. The DNA for the CDR3 is TGTGCCAGCAGTCCCTGGAGGGATAGCAATCAGCCCCAGCATTTT.

The chain recombines TRBV18 with TRBJ1-3; possible D gene TRBD1, 5 bases. CDR3 length equals 15 residues. Trimming cost V 4 bases and J 0 bases, with 10 bases left between them. Per germline, CDR1 KGHSH and CDR2 LQKENI. The CDR3 DNA reads TGTGCCAGCTCACTAACAGGAACCTCTGGAAACACCATATATTTT. Protein: CASSLTGTSGNTIYF.

The chain is built from TRBV7-8 and TRBJ1-2; no clear D gene. Germline-derived CDR1 and CDR2 are SGHVS and FQNEAQ. The length of the CDR3 is 16 residues. V dropped 3 bases and J dropped 1 base, with 15 bases sitting between them. Here the CDR3 reads CASSLMGSLSNYGYTF. CDR3 bases: TGTGCCAGCAGCTTGATGGGCAGCTTGAGTAACTATGGCTACACCTTC.

The rearrangement links TRBV3-1 (or the pseudogene TRBV3-2) to TRBJ2-1; no reliable D call. The CDR3 extends over 12 amino acids. Germline-derived CDR1 and CDR2 are LGHDT and YNNKEL (reference sequence). Trimming shortened V by 3 bases and J by 13 bases, and 13 bases separated the two germline ends. CDR3 in amino acids: CASSQVTRYQFF. DNA of the CDR3: TGTGCCAGCAGCCAGGTGACCCGCTACCAGTTCTTC.

This clone was detected only a few times. This sequence joins TRBV6-5 and TRBJ1-2, with D possibly matching TRBD1 (6 bases). The CDR3 spans 14 residues. CDR1 is MNHEY, CDR2 SVGAGI, per germline. V dropped 6 bases and J dropped 0 bases, with 11 bases sitting between them. CDR3 in DNA: TGTGCCAGCAGAGTCGGACAGACTAACTATGGCTACACCTTC. Amino acids: CASRVGQTNYGYTF.

This chain links TRBV5-6 with TRBJ1-6; unclear D gene. CDR3 length equals 12 residues. Trimming left V 3 bases short and J 10 bases short, with 8 bases between. The V gene's germline CDR1 is SGHDT and CDR2 YYEEEE. The CDR3 nucleotides read TGTGCCAGCAGCTGGGAGGAGTCACCCCTCCACTTT. Protein sequence: CASSWEESPLHF.

This clone was seen a single time. This chain uses TRBV30 with TRBJ2-5; no definite D call. The CDR3 is 12 residues long. V lost 0 bases to trimming and J lost 3 bases, with 5 bases between them. Germline CDR1 is GTSNPN and CDR2 is SVGIG (reference sequence). CDR3 nucleotides: TGTGCCTGGAGTGTGGGTGAAGAGACCCAGTACTTC. This gives the protein CAWSVGEETQYF.

CDR3 loop: CASSAGQGKSQPQHF. CDR3 in DNA: TGTGCCAGTAGTGCGGGACAGGGTAAGAGTCAGCCCCAGCATTTT. This rearrangement joins TRBV19 to TRBJ1-5, with 9 bases that match TRBD1. CDR3 size: 15 residues. V trimming: 5 bases; J trimming: 6 bases; junction bases outside the gene matches: 8. Looked up from germline, CDR1 is LNHDA and CDR2 is SQIVND (reference sequence).

This sequence joins TRBV7-2 and TRBJ2-1, with 9 bases lining up with TRBD1. The CDR3 has 12 residues. The ends lost 1 base at V and 15 bases at J; junction bases unmatched: 4. Germline-derived CDR1 and CDR2 are SGHTA and FQGNSA. CDR3 sequence: CASSLGRQGGFF. The CDR3 DNA sequence: TGTGCCAGCAGCTTAGGAAGACAGGGGGGGTTCTTC.

V gene TRBV11-2 combines with J gene TRBJ2-2; D is perhaps TRBD2 (5 bases). Looked up from germline, CDR1 is SGHAT and CDR2 is FQNNGV. This CDR3 is built from 15 residues. Trimming stripped 2 bases from V and 6 bases from J, with 13 bases between. The CDR3: CASSLRGPSPGELFF. Here the CDR3 DNA reads TGTGCCAGCAGCTTACGGGGTCCCTCCCCCGGGGAGCTGTTTTTT.

The chain combines TRBV13 with TRBJ1-1; D is unresolved. The V end lost 5 bases, the J end lost 0 bases, and 10 bases lay between the germline ends. The CDR3 has 14 amino acids. Germline V gives CDR1 PRHDT, CDR2 FYEKMQ (reference sequence). CDR3 sequence reads: CASSPDLMNTEAFF. The CDR3 nucleotides are TGTGCCAGCAGCCCGGACCTAATGAACACTGAAGCTTTCTTT.

This chain uses TRBV29-1 with TRBJ2-1; 8 bases match TRBD2. This CDR3 is 14 amino acids long. Trimming at V came to 6 bases and at J to 3 bases, leaving 7 bases not matched to a gene. Germline V CDR1 and CDR2: SQVTM, ANQGSEA. CDR3 amino acids: CSVARGGFYNEQFF. In DNA form, the CDR3 reads TGCAGCGTAGCCCGGGGGGGCTTCTACAATGAGCAGTTCTTC.

In its sample, this clone was seen a few times. This chain connects TRBV5-1 to TRBJ1-4, with a weak D call TRBD1 (6 bases). Germline CDR1 SGHRS, CDR2 YFSETQ. V was shortened by 1 base and J by 2 bases, with 6 bases between the two germline ends. This CDR3 is 14 amino acids long. The CDR3 sequence is CASSLTGTNEKLFF. Written as DNA, the CDR3 is TGCGCCAGCAGCTTGACAGGGACTAATGAAAAACTGTTTTTT.

V usage is TRBV5-6 and J usage is TRBJ2-5; no definite D call. The ends were cut back, 3 bases at V and 2 bases at J, with 8 bases in the middle. CDR1 and CDR2 (germline): SGHDT, YYEEEE. The CDR3 has 13 residues. CDR3 sequence: CASSSGRQETQYF. For the CDR3, the DNA is TGTGCCAGCAGCTCGGGCAGGCAAGAGACCCAGTACTTC. The variable domain in full, completed from reference TRBV5-6 and TRBJ2-5, reads DAGVTQSPTHLIKTRGQQVTLRCSPKSGHDTVSWYQQALGQGPQFIFQYYEEEERQRGNFPDRFSGHQFPNYSSELNVNALLLGDSALYLCASSSGRQETQYFGPGTRLLVL.

This clone was picked up a small number of times. The chain combines TRBV4-1 with TRBJ1-3; D unresolved. CDR1 is MGHRA and CDR2 is YSYEKL in the germline V gene. Trimming pared 1 base from V and 1 base from J, leaving 11 bases between. This CDR3 spans 16 amino acids. The DNA of the CDR3 is TGCGCCAGCAGCCAAGGGGTACCCCTGTCTGGAAACACCATATATTTT. Its translation is CASSQGVPLSGNTIYF.

This chain joins TRBV6-1 and TRBJ2-7; D is possibly TRBD2 (5 bases). The CDR3 totals 13 residues. The V gene's germline CDR1 is MNHNS and CDR2 SASEGT. Trimming took 2 bases from V and 9 from J, leaving 14 bases between them. The CDR3 bases are TGTGCCAGCAGTGAAATCCCGGGGAGCGGGCAGTACGTC. This translates into CASSEIPGSGQYV.

This clone came up once. The genes are TRBV4-1 and TRBJ2-7, with D tentatively TRBD1 (5 bases). Germline V lookup: CDR1 MGHRA, CDR2 YSYEKL. Trimming left V 1 base short and J 10 bases short, with 17 bases between. The CDR3 loop spans 14 amino acids. DNA for the CDR3: TGCGCCAGCAGCCAAGTTGAGACAGCCGTCCTTCAGTACGTC. Its protein is CASSQVETAVLQYV.

The V call is TRBV6-2 or TRBV6-3, the J call TRBJ1-2; D uncertain. CDR1 MNHEY and CDR2 SVGEGT come from the germline V gene. The ends were cut back, 2 bases at V and 5 bases at J, with 3 bases in the middle. The CDR3 length is 11 residues. The CDR3 region is CASSYHYGYTF. The CDR3 DNA reads as TGTGCCAGCAGTTACCATTATGGCTACACCTTC.

The gene calls are TRBV10-3 and TRBJ1-1; tentative D call: TRBD1 (6 bases). Trimming cost V 11 bases and J 1 base, with 14 bases left between them. The germline V gene has CDR1 ENHRY and CDR2 SYGVKD. This CDR3 has 13 amino acids. This CDR3 reads CASKGGSNTEAFF. The CDR3 nucleotides read TGTGCCTCCAAGGGGGGTTCGAACACTGAAGCTTTCTTT.

This rearrangement joins TRBV11-1 to TRBJ2-5, with 12 bases lining up with TRBD2. V gave up 8 bases and J gave up 9 bases; unmatched junction bases: 10. The CDR3 runs to 14 residues. Looked up from germline, CDR1 is SGHAT and CDR2 is FQDESV (reference sequence). CDR3 amino acids: CASGLAGNRSPQYF. CDR3 coding DNA: TGTGCCAGCGGACTAGCGGGGAATAGGAGCCCCCAGTACTTC.

The rearrangement joins TRBV7-3 to TRBJ1-4, with D maybe TRBD1 (5 bases). V was trimmed by 2 bases and J by 6 bases, leaving 13 bases between them. The length of the CDR3 is 15 residues. CDR1 is SGHTA and CDR2 is FQGTGA in the germline V gene. CDR3 protein: CASSLWGRVDEKLFF. The CDR3 region has the DNA TGTGCCAGCAGCTTATGGGGCAGGGTCGATGAAAAACTGTTTTTT.

The V gene is TRBV11-2, the J gene TRBJ1-2, with 8 nucleotides matching TRBD1. The junction had 14 bases not matched to a gene; V was cut back by 6 bases and J by 5 bases. From germline, CDR1 is SGHAT and CDR2 FQNNGV. The CDR3 contains 16 residues. The DNA of the CDR3 is TGTGCCAGCAGGACGACGGGGGGCAGGGGGCTATATGGCTACACCTTC. It codes for CASRTTGGRGLYGYTF.

V and J are TRBV10-2 and TRBJ1-1; 9 bases agree with TRBD1. CDR3 size: 16 residues. Germline CDR1 is WSHSY and CDR2 is SAAADI. V was clipped by 5 bases and J by 7 bases; unmatched bases: 14. The CDR3 reads CASSTTGTGRPLEAFF. CDR3 DNA: TGCGCCAGCAGTACCACCGGGACAGGGCGCCCACTTGAAGCTTTCTTT.

The genes are TRBV27 and TRBJ2-3; 10 bases map to TRBD2. The CDR3 is made up of 18 amino acids. V was pared by 0 bases and J by 2 bases, with 8 bases of the junction left unmatched. The germline gives CDR1 MNHEY, CDR2 SMNVEV (reference sequence). CDR3 bases: TGTGCCAGCAGTTTATCGTTTCCAGCGGGGGGGAACACAGATACGCAGTATTTT. It translates to CASSLSFPAGGNTDTQYF.

This chain links TRBV18 with TRBJ2-3; D perhaps matches TRBD2 (6 bases). Germline V gene lookup returns CDR1 KGHSH and CDR2 LQKENI. The germline V and J ends were trimmed by 0 bases and 2 bases, with 9 bases remaining between them. This CDR3 spans 15 amino acids. CDR3: CASSPPGLPTDTQYF. The CDR3 DNA sequence: TGTGCCAGCTCACCACCGGGACTTCCCACAGATACGCAGTATTTT.

Here the CDR3 DNA reads TGTGCCAGCAGTTTATCTGGGGTCGGCACTGAAGCTTTCTTT. Residues: CASSLSGVGTEAFF. This rearrangement joins TRBV27 to TRBJ1-1; D uncertain. V lost 0 bases and J 4 bases, leaving 9 bases between the germline ends. The CDR3 runs 14 residues. Germline assignment: CDR1 MNHEY and CDR2 SMNVEV (reference sequence).